This T cell receptor (beta chain) came from a study of blood T cell repertoires in COVID-19. About the study: Italy, Spain and the United States were the sources of the convalescent and acute COVID-19 samples. PBMCs, B-cell-depleted T cells, or T cells were the source of the cDNA or gDNA that made up the material.

Some clones are missing from TCRdb's copy, which holds only in-frame ones; the method was immunoSEQ multiplex PCR. The sample carries a few hundred thousand clones, approximately 92% recorded once. The sequencing input was peripheral blood. The receptor's source is a middle-aged woman who had recovered from COVID-19.

The CDR3 DNA is TGTGCCAGCAGCTTAGCGGCGGGAAAGGCAGATACGCAGTATTTT. This translates into CASSLAAGKADTQYF. V and J are TRBV7-6 and TRBJ2-3; possibly TRBD2 for D (6 bases). CDR1 and CDR2 from the germline V gene are SGHVS and FNYEAQ. V lost 0 bases to trimming and J lost 4 bases, with 11 bases between them. The CDR3 contains 15 residues.